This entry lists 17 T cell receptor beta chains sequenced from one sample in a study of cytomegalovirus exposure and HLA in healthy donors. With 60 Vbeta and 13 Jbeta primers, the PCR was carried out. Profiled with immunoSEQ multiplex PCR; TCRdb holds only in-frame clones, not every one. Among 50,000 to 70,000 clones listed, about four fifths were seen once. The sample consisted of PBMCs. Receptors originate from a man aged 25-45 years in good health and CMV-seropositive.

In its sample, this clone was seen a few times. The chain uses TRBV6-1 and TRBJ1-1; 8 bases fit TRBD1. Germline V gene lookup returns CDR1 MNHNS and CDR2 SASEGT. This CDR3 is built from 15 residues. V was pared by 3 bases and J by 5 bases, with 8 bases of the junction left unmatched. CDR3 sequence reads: CASSENRGSYTEAFF. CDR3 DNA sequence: TGTGCCAGCAGTGAGAACAGGGGGTCGTATACTGAAGCTTTCTTT.

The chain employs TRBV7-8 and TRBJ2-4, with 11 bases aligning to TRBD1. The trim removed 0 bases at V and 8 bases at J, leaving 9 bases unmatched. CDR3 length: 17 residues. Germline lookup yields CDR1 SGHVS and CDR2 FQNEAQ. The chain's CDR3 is CASSLAGGQGVYDIQYF. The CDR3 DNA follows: TGTGCCAGCAGCTTAGCGGGGGGACAGGGGGTTTACGACATTCAGTACTTC.

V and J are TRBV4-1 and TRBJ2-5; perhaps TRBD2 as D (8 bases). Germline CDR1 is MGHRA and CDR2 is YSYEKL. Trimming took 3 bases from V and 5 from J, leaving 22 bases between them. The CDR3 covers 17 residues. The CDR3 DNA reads TGCGCCAGCAGCCAGGAACCCCGGGAGGGGACAGCTGAGACCCAGTACTTC. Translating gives CASSQEPREGTAETQYF.

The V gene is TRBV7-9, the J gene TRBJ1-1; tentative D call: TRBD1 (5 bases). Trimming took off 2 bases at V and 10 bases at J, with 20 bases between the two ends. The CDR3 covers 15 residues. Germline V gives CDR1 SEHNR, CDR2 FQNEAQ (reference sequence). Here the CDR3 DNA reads TGTGCCAGCAGCTTAAGGATGGGGGGGGGTGATCTAGCTTTCTTT. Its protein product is CASSLRMGGGDLAFF.

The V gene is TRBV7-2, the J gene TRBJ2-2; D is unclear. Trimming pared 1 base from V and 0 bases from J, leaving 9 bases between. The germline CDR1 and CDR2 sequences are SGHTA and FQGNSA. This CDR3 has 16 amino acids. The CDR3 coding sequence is TGTGCCAGCAGCTTAGGTCCGTCAGCGAACACCGGGGAGCTGTTTTTT. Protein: CASSLGPSANTGELFF.

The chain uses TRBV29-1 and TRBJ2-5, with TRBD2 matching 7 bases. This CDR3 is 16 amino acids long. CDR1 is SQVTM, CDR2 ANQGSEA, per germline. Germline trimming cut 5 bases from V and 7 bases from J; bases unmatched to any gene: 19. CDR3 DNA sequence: TGCAGCGTTAAACTTGCGGGACTACCGACCTTTGGGACCCAGTACTTC. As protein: CSVKLAGLPTFGTQYF.

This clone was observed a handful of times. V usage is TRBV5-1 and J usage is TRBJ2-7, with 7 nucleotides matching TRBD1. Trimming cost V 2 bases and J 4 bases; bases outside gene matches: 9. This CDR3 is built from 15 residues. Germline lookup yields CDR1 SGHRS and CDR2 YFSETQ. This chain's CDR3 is CASSFSTGQAYEQYF. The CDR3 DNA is TGCGCCAGCAGCTTCTCCACCGGACAGGCTTACGAGCAGTACTTC.

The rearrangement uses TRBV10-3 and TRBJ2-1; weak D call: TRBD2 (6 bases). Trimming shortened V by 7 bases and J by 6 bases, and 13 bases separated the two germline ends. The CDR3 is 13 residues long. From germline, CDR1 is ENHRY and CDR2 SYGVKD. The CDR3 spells CAITSRGGNEQFF. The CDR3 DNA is TGTGCCATCACCTCTAGGGGAGGCAATGAGCAGTTCTTC.

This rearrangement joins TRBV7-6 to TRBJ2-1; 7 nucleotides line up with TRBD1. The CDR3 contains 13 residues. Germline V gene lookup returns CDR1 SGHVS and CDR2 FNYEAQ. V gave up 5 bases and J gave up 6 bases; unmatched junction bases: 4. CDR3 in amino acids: CASSDRVGNEQFF. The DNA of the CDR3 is TGTGCCAGCAGCGACAGGGTTGGCAATGAGCAGTTCTTC.

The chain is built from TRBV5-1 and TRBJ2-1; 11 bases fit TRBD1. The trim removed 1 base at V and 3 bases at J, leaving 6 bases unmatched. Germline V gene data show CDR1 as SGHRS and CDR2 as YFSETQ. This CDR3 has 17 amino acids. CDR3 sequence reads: CASSLTAGTGGYNEQFF. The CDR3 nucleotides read TGCGCCAGCAGCTTGACCGCCGGGACAGGGGGCTACAATGAGCAGTTCTTC.

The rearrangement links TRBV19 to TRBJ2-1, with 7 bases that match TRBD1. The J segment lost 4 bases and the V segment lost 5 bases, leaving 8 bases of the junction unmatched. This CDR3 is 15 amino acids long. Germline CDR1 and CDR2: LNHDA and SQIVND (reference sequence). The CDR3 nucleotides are TGTGCCAGTAGTGTCCGGGACAGTAGATACAATGAGCAGTTCTTC. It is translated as CASSVRDSRYNEQFF.

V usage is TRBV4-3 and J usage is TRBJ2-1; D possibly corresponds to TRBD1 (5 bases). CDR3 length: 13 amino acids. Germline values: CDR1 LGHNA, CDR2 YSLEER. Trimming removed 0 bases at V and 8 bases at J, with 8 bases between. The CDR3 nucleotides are TGCGCCAGCAGCCAAGACAGGGAATATGAGCAGTTCTTC. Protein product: CASSQDREYEQFF.

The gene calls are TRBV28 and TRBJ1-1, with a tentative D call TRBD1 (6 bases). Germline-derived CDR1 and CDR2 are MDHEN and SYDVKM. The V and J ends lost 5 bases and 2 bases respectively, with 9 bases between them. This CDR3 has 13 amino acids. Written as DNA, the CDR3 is TGTGCCAGCAGTCAGGGGATCAACACTGAAGCTTTCTTT. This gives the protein CASSQGINTEAFF.

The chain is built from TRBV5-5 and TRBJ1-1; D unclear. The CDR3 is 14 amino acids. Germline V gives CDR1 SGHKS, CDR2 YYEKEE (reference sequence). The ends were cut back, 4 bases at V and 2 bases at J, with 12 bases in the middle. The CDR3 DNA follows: TGTGCCAGCAGCGCAACAGTCCCCAACACTGAAGCTTTCTTT. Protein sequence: CASSATVPNTEAFF. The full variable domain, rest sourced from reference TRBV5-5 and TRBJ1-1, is DAGVTQSPTHLIKTRGQQVTLRCSPISGHKSVSWYQQVLGQGPQFIFQYYEKEERGRGNFPDRFSARQFPNYSSELNVNALLLGDSALYLCASSATVPNTEAFFGQGTRLTVV.

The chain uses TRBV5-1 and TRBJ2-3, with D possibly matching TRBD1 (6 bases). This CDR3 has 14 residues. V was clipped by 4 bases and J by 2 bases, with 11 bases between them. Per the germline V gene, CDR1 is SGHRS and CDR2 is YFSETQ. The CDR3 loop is CASSLQGYTDTQYF. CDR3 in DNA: TGCGCCAGCAGCCTACAGGGTTACACAGATACGCAGTATTTT.

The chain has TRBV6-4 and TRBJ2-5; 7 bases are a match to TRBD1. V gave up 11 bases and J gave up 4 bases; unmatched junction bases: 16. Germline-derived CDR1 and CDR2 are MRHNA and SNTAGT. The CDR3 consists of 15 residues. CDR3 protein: CAYCNYETGPETQYF. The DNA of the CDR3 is TGTGCCTACTGCAACTATGAGACAGGGCCAGAGACCCAGTACTTC.

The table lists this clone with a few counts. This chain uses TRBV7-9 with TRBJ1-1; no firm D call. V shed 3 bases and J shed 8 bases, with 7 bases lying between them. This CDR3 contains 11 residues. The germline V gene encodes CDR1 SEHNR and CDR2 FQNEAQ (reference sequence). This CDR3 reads CASSLEGEAFF. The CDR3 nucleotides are TGTGCCAGCAGCTTGGAGGGAGAAGCTTTCTTT.